This record looks at one T cell receptor (beta chain) sequence and its context. This clone was observed a handful of times. Its target antigen remains unknown. Base qualities are not provided; no much larger clone lies one nucleotide away. The immunoSEQ Assay, a bias-controlled multiplex PCR, was used to amplify TCRbeta CDR3 regions from genomic DNA. From the authors' description of their analysis: Nucleated cell counts per sample were estimated from amplification of reference gene primers within the assay. To quantify the absolute abundance of each unique TCRbeta CDR3 rearrangement, sequence reads were collapsed and filtered. Productive Simpson clonality was computed per sample as the square root of Simpson's diversity index over productive rearrangements. TCRdb retrieved this table from immuneACCESS and kept in-frame rearrangements only. Not all clones are present; in checked studies, unresolved V genes account for under half, and no reason is known for the remainder. V and J calls plus clone size are reproduced from that table; the DNA served to infer D and trimming. Recorded for this sample are over 50,000 clones; 85% of them occurred a single time. 5.3% of the sample belongs to the ten largest clones.

This sample is part of a study of blood T cell repertoires in COVID-19 (dated by TCRdb to about 2020). Study-level background: Samples from collaborators originated in the United States, Italy and Spain and spanned both the acute and convalescent phases of COVID-19. The material from the prospective study consisted of cDNA or gDNA derived from T cells, B-cell-depleted T cells, or PBMCs. Subjects who had been exposed to COVID-19, were actively infected with it, or had recovered from it provided the deeply sampled blood TCRbeta repertoires that made up the dataset. The repertoires were made available in a free public database intended to serve as a resource for research on the immune response to SARS-CoV-2. The samples were drawn from the first 160 participants of the ongoing ImmuneRACE study and from 1,254 subjects provided by 6 global collaborators. Sample metadata almost always included a de-identified subject ID, COVID-19 status, age in years and sex. HLA class I and class II types, where available, came from metadata supplied by the sample provider rather than from assay-based typing.

General study outcomes and caveats: The amount of clinical and demographic metadata varied by source and participant and was provided uncurated.

From its cysteine to its phenylalanine, the CDR3 spans 14 amino acids. Solely the CDR3 DNA is kept, with 42 bases framed from the first base. The germline V gene (reference sequence) gives CDR1 as LNHDA and CDR2 as SQIVND. V drops 7 bases and J drops 5 bases, leaving 17 bases in between. The collaborating institutions used their own protocols to collect whole blood in K2EDTA tubes. For TCRbeta analysis, collaborators shipped samples as frozen whole blood, isolated PBMCs, or DNA extracted from either of those sample types. The specimen was peripheral blood. The V gene is TRBV19 and the J gene is TRBJ1-1; perhaps TRBD1 is the D gene, with 6 bases matching. The clonotype was recovered from a man between 65 and 85 years old with acute or convalescent COVID-19. The encoded CDR3 is CASIEKRGGTEAFF. The DNA sequence is TGTGCCAGTATTGAAAAGAGGGGGGGGACTGAAGCTTTCTTT.